This T cell receptor (beta chain) was obtained from a study of naive and memory T cell subsets. Study-wide results and limits: Especially in CD8 cells, naive repertoires contained a few larger clonotypes, possibly CD45RA-re-expressing memory cells. Clonotypes are single alpha or beta chains, not paired receptors.

Both TRBC1 and TRBC2 were covered by a beta constant-region primer of two equimolar oligonucleotides. The ligated cDNA underwent four PCR rounds using SP2 and nested alpha and beta constant-region primers. Ligation attached a single-stranded oligonucleotide with a 12-nucleotide UMI and the SP2 primer to the cDNA 3' end. A single record per CDR3 protein comes from TCRdb applying MiXCR to the UMI-ligation and nested PCR reads. The sample holds about 150,000 distinct CDR3 sequences, about 20% seen once. About this clonotype itself: Its antigen is unknown.

Germline CDR1 reads SGHVS; CDR2 reads FNYEAQ. The CDR3 covers 15 residues. With 4 bases clipped from V and 6 bases from J, the junction kept 8 bases outside the gene matches. Material for sequencing was naive CD4+ T cells from blood. The J gene is TRBJ2-1, the V gene TRBV7-6, with 8 bases lining up with TRBD1. The source is a human donor in good health. The CDR3 is CASSSRTGPPNEQFF. The CDR3 region has the DNA TGTGCCAGCAGCTCCCGGACAGGGCCTCCCAATGAGCAGTTCTTC. Filled out from reference TRBV7-6 and TRBJ2-1, the complete variable domain reads GAGVSQSPRYKVTKRGQDVALRCDPISGHVSLYWYRQALGQGPEFLTYFNYEAQQDKSGLPNDRFSAERPEGSISTLTIQRTEQRDSAMYRCASSSRTGPPNEQFFGPGTRLTVL.